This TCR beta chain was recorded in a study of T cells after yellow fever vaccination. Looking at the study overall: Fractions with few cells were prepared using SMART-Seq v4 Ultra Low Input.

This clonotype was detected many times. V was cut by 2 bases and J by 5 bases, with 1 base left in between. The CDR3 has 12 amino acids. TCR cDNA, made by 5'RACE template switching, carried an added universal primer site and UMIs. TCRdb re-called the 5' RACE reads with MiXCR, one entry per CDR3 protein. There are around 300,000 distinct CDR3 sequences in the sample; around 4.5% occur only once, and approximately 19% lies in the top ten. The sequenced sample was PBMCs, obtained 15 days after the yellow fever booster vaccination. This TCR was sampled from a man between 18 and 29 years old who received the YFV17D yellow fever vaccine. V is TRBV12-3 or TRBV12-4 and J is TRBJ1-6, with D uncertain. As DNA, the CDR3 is TGTGCCAGCAGTTTAAATAATTCACCCCTCCACTTT. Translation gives CASSLNNSPLHF.